This TCR beta chain was identified in a study of cytomegalovirus exposure and HLA in healthy donors. Notes on this clone: The antigen remains unidentified.

Overall study results and limits: As a later analysis showed, a missense DCLRE1C variant was linked to trimming of TCR beta V- and J-genes. The majority of TCR sequences were rare, yet some public TCRs appeared in many donors.

The PCR ran on 60 Vbeta and 13 Jbeta primers. The method was immunoSEQ multiplex PCR; TCRdb's version includes in-frame clones alone and lacks a portion of them. This table has 150,000 to 200,000 clones, 80% appearing once. The CDR3 contains 15 residues. Trimming pared 0 bases from V and 2 bases from J, leaving 6 bases between. Germline CDR1 and CDR2: SGDLS and YYNGEE. The sequenced material came from PBMCs. The chain employs TRBV9 and TRBJ2-6; TRBD1 might be the D (5 bases). The TCR originated in a boy aged 10-17 years in good health and CMV-seronegative. CDR3 coding DNA: TGTGCCAGCAGCGTAGAAGGGGCTGGGGCCAACGTCCTGACTTTC. Translated, it gives CASSVEGAGANVLTF. The variable domain in full, completed from reference TRBV9 and TRBJ2-6, reads DSGVTQTPKHLITATGQRVTLRCSPRSGDLSVYWYQQSLDQGLQFLIQYYNGEERAKGNILERFSAQQFPDLHSELNLSSLELGDSALYFCASSVEGAGANVLTFGAGSRLTVL.